The clone carrying this T cell receptor beta chain is medium-sized by share. The antigen is unknown. The source of the sample is a study of T cell repertoires in aging, cancer and after chemotherapy. For the study at large: Roughly 8.8 million TCR reads made up the full dataset.

Study-level results: Across the chemotherapy interval, each cancer cohort showed higher median generation probability, suggesting thymic rebound.

Peripheral blood genomic DNA, not sorted cells or RNA, was the template. The CDR3 has 13 residues. Between the trimmed V and J ends, which lost 6 bases and 7 bases, there was a span of 15 bases. Multiplex touch-down PCR with TRB-A/B primers amplified rearranged V-D-J TRB sequences. A single record per CDR3 protein comes from TCRdb applying MiXCR to the multiplex PCR reads. The repertoire has approximately 7,600 distinct CDR3 sequences, around 40% of them found once; the top ten carry more than 12%. The sequenced sample was blood. This receptor was taken from a human donor in good health. This chain links TRBV12-3 or TRBV12-4 with TRBJ1-2; TRBD1 might be the D (5 bases). The CDR3, as DNA: TGTGCCAGCAGACGTCAAGGGCAGGGTGGCTACACCTTC. Its translation: CASRRQGQGGYTF.